The rows below give T cell receptor beta chains drawn from one sample of a study of shared clonotypes between healthy human individuals. Using immunoSEQ multiplex PCR, the repertoire was profiled, and TCRdb retains in-frame clones only, with some absent. The sample lists some 2.1 million clones, approximately 94% seen once, with 0.85% to 1.3% in the top ten. Sequencing was carried out using naive CD8+ T cells sorted from blood. All receptors come from a man aged 18 to 35 in good health. Both conserved end residues are part of each CDR3. D genes are given only for firm matches. Size is omitted from some rows. Given values are once, few, many or a class for expanded clones.

TRBV7-2	NA	TRBJ2-1	NA	TGTGCCAGCAGCTTAGACCACTACAATGAGCAGTTCTTC	CASSLDHYNEQFF
TRBV6-1	NA	TRBJ2-7	TRBD2	TGTGCCAGCAGTGAATTCGCGGGGGGGGCCTCCGGTGAGCAGTACTTC	CASSEFAGGASGEQYF
TRBV28	NA	TRBJ2-7	NA	TGTGCCAGCAGTTTACTAGACAGCTCCTACGAGCAGTACTTC	CASSLLDSSYEQYF
TRBV11-2	NA	TRBJ1-2	NA	TGTGCCAGCAGCCTCTTGGGGGCTTTCTATGGCTACACCTTC	CASSLLGAFYGYTF
TRBV7-2	NA	TRBJ2-3	NA	TGTGCCAGCAGCTTAGAAGTCGGCGGAATCACAGATACGCAGTATTTT	CASSLEVGGITDTQYF
TRBV19	NA	TRBJ2-7	TRBD1	TGTGCCAGTAGTATGGGGGGACAGGCGTCCTACGAGCAGTACTTC	CASSMGGQASYEQYF
TRBV7-9	NA	TRBJ2-7	TRBD1	TGTGCCAGCAGCTCGAGTCCGGGACAGGACTACGAGCAGTACTTC	CASSSSPGQDYEQYF
TRBV4-1	NA	TRBJ1-3	TRBD1	TGCGCCAGCACTGACGGACAGGGGTTATATAACACCATATATTTT	CASTDGQGLYNTIYF
TRBV7-8	NA	TRBJ2-3	TRBD2	TGTGCCAGCAGCCCGGGACTAGCGGGAGATGGAGATACGCAGTATTTT	CASSPGLAGDGDTQYF
TRBV7-9	NA	TRBJ2-7	NA	TGTGCCAGCAGCTTAGTTCCGGGAGTAAACGAGCAGTACTTC	CASSLVPGVNEQYF
TRBV27	NA	TRBJ2-2	NA	TGTGCCAGCAGTTTTCTTACCGGGGAGCTGTTTTTT	CASSFLTGELFF
TRBV11-2	once	TRBJ2-3	TRBD1	TGTGCCAGCAGCAACTGGGACAGGGACACAGATACGCAGTATTTT	CASSNWDRDTDTQYF
TRBV27	NA	TRBJ2-1	NA	TGCGCCAGCAGTTCTGACCGGAGCTCCTACAATGAGCAGTTCTTC	CASSSDRSSYNEQFF
TRBV19	NA	TRBJ1-1	TRBD1	TGTGCCAGTAGTACGCGGACAGGGAACACTGAAGCTTTCTTT	CASSTRTGNTEAFF
TRBV4-1	NA	TRBJ2-3	TRBD1	TGCGCCAGCAGCCAAGATGAAGGGGGCGAGAGTACAGATACGCAGTATTTT	CASSQDEGGESTDTQYF
TRBV27	NA	TRBJ2-4	TRBD2	TGTGCCAGCAGCCCAGGACTAGCGGGGGGCCCCAAAAACATTCAGTACTTC	CASSPGLAGGPKNIQYF
TRBV29-1	NA	TRBJ2-5	TRBD2	TGCAGCGTTGAACCCACTAGCGGGACGGAGACCCAGTACTTC	CSVEPTSGTETQYF
TRBV4-3	NA	TRBJ1-2	NA	TGCGCCAGCAGCCAAGATATTTTGCAGGCCTATGGCTACACCTTC	CASSQDILQAYGYTF
TRBV27	NA	TRBJ1-6	NA	TGTGCCAGCAGTTTATCCTCCCCGGTAGGACGTCTGAGCTCCTATAATTCACCCCTCCACTTT	CASSLSSPVGRLSSYNSPLHF
TRBV6-5	NA	TRBJ2-7	NA	TGTGCCAGCAGGGGTCATGAAACGCCCTACGAGCAGTACTTC	CASRGHETPYEQYF
TRBV6-5	NA	TRBJ2-7	TRBD1	TGTGCCAGCACCTTCAGGACAGGCTACGAGCAGTACTTC	CASTFRTGYEQYF
TRBV11-2	NA	TRBJ2-5	TRBD2	TGTGCCAGCAGCTTACAAGTAGCGGGAGGAAATTCAGAGACCCAGTACTTC	CASSLQVAGGNSETQYF
TRBV5-1	once	TRBJ1-1	NA	TGCGCCAGCAGCTTGGTACAGGGCATGAACACTGAAGCTTTCTTT	CASSLVQGMNTEAFF
TRBV2	NA	TRBJ2-3	NA	TGTGCCACCTACGAAGGGGGGCCAGATACGCAGTATTTT	CATYEGGPDTQYF
TRBV10-3	once	TRBJ2-4	NA	TGTGCCATCAGTGAGTCGAGGGGTAGTGAAAAACTAGCCAAAAACATTCAGTACTTC	CAISESRGSEKLAKNIQYF
TRBV2	few	TRBJ1-5	NA	TGTGCCAGCAGTGCGACAGGCGATAGCAATCAGCCCCAGCATTTT	CASSATGDSNQPQHF
TRBV9	NA	TRBJ2-5	NA	TGTGCCAGCAGCGTAGACTCAGGGGTGGAGACCCAGTACTTC	CASSVDSGVETQYF
TRBV7-9	NA	TRBJ2-7	NA	TGTGCCAGCAGCTTAACGGCTTGGGAGCAGTACTTC	CASSLTAWEQYF
TRBV10-3	once	TRBJ1-1	TRBD1	TGTGCCATCCGGACAGGGCCCATTGCTGGGAACACTGAAGCTTTCTTT	CAIRTGPIAGNTEAFF